The sample holds many counts of the clone carrying this T cell receptor beta chain. Its antigen is not identified. These data belong to a study of T cells in Graves' hyperthyroidism and ophthalmopathy. Study-level findings and limits: Separation of ophthalmopathy from stable hyperthyroidism was achieved by a 13 V-J model.

The study left out patients who had uncontrolled infection, other autoimmune disease, pregnancy or lactation. Extraction of PBMCs used under 13 ml of fresh peripheral blood. What was amplified from RNA transcripts were TCR beta CDR3 regions. TCR CDR3 underwent first-round RT-PCR with the HTBI primer set. Each CDR3 protein gets one entry after TCRdb re-called the multiplex PCR reads with MiXCR. This sample has more than 500,000 distinct CDR3 sequences, with roughly 15% found just once. The CDR3 has 12 amino acids. Germline loops: CDR1 MNHNS, CDR2 SASEGT. V lost 8 bases and J lost 9, with 14 bases in between.

The sequence was collected from a woman aged 25 to 39 with Graves' ophthalmopathy. The sequencing input was blood. V gene TRBV6-1 combines with J gene TRBJ2-1; a weak D match, TRBD2 (6 bases). The CDR3 coding sequence is TGTGCCAGCGGGGCTGCGACTAGTGAGCAGTTCTTC. Translation: CASGAATSEQFF.